This T cell receptor beta chain was found in a study of blood T cell repertoires in COVID-19. TCRdb's table, derived via immunoSEQ multiplex PCR, lists solely in-frame clones and lacks some. This sample has a few hundred thousand clones, with 84% found just once. The TCR comes from a man aged 25-45 years with acute COVID-19. Material: PBMCs or T cells enriched from blood (not recorded which).

The DNA for the CDR3 is TGTGCCAGCAGCTTGGGTTCCGGGACTGGAAACACCATATATTTT. Its protein is CASSLGSGTGNTIYF. This sequence joins TRBV5-4 and TRBJ1-3, with unresolved D. The CDR3 is made up of 15 amino acids. CDR1 SGHNT and CDR2 YYREEE come from the germline V gene (reference sequence). V was shortened by 0 bases and J by 2 bases, with 9 bases between the two germline ends.